This entry features one T cell receptor beta chain sequence. As yet, its antigen is unknown. Method: immunoSEQ multiplex PCR; TCRdb's copy keeps in-frame clones and lacks some. The table has some 65,000 clones, about 85% seen once. The data are from a study of OX40 agonist ivuxolimab in advanced cancers. On the study more broadly: Prior anti-PD-1, anti-PD-L1 or anti-CTLA-4 therapy was allowed; approximately 40% had some. Three patients got partial responses; one had hepatocellular carcinoma and two had cutaneous melanoma.

Whole-study findings and limits: CD4+ and CD8+ T cells in blood underwent clonal expansion by week 6 at 0.1 to 3.0 mg/kg.

The CDR3 totals 15 residues. V was shortened by 4 bases and J by 2 bases, with 13 bases between the two germline ends. Germline V gene lookup returns CDR1 SGDLS and CDR2 YYNGEE. This receptor was identified in an adult with an advanced solid tumor such as melanoma, head and neck, liver or kidney cancer. The source was CD4+ or CD8+ T cells sorted from blood, collected in a trial of the OX40 agonist ivuxolimab. This chain joins TRBV9 and TRBJ1-3; maybe TRBD1 (5 bases). CDR3 residues: CASSRARGAGNTIYF. Written as DNA, the CDR3 is TGTGCCAGCAGCCGAGCCCGGGGGGCTGGAAACACCATATATTTT.